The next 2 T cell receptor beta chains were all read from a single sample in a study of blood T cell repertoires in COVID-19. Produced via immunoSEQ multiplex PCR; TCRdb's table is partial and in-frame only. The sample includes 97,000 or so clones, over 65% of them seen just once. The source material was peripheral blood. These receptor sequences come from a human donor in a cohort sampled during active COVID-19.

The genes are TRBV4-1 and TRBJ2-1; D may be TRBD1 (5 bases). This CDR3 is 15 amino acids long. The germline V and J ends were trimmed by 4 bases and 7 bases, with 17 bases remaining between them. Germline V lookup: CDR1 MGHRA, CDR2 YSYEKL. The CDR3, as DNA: TGCGCCAGCAGCCGTCTCGGCAGGGAACGGAATGAGCAGTTCTTC. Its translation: CASSRLGRERNEQFF.

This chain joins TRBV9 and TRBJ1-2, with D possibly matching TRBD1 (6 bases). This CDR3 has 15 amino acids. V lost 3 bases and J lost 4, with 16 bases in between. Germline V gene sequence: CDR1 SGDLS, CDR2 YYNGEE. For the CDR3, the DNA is TGTGCCAGCAGCGAAGTGGACAGCCCCTTCTATGGCTACACCTTC. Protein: CASSEVDSPFYGYTF.